This T cell receptor (beta chain) was documented in a study of blood T cells in healthy people across ages. Study-level findings and limits: CMV infection status of these donors was not known.

Trimming took off 3 bases at V and 13 bases at J, with 12 bases between the two ends. Germline V gene sequence: CDR1 MNHEY, CDR2 SVGEGT. The CDR3 has 11 amino acids. Through a sample-barcoded 5' primer and a J-beta primer mix, a second PCR was run for roughly 6 to 11 cycles. In TCRdb, the 5' RACE reads were re-called with MiXCR into one record per CDR3 protein. The repertoire holds 900,000 to 950,000 distinct CDR3 sequences, around 29% seen once, with about 9.4% in the top ten. This clonotype turned up a few times. Its target is not known. The same sample was also studied in work on T cells of mothers and their children. That source notes: Related mother-child pairs shared marginally more repertoire than unrelated pairs, though not significantly.

This receptor was obtained from a woman aged 40 to 50 in good health. The chain has TRBV6-2 or TRBV6-3 and TRBJ1-2, with a tentative D call TRBD1 (6 bases). Sequenced: blood. The CDR3 sequence: CASSYPTGTTF. The CDR3 region has the DNA TGTGCCAGCAGTTATCCGACAGGTACCACCTTC.